The 18 T cell receptor beta chains below all came from one sample that was sequenced in a study of T-cell memory formation after mild COVID-19. TCRdb re-called the 5' RACE reads with MiXCR, one entry per CDR3 protein. The sample shows about 470,000 distinct CDR3 sequences, more than 20% of them seen only once. The sample was PBMCs or a T cell subset sorted from them (not recorded which). The receptors here all came from an adult woman who had mild COVID-19 (a few samples of this study predate the infection). Cell type and time point are not known.

This chain joins TRBV7-9 and TRBJ1-5, with D unclear. This CDR3 has 13 residues. Germline lookup yields CDR1 SEHNR and CDR2 FQNEAQ (reference sequence). V lost 2 bases and J 7 bases, leaving 9 bases between the germline ends. The CDR3 here is CASSLSRTQPQHF. The CDR3 DNA follows: TGTGCCAGCAGCTTATCGAGGACCCAGCCCCAGCATTTT.

This clonotype has only a few counts. J is TRBJ1-1 and V is TRBV7-6; 11 nucleotides line up with TRBD1. This CDR3 has 14 residues. V was pared by 7 bases and J by 6 bases, with 7 bases of the junction left unmatched. The germline CDR1 and CDR2 sequences are SGHVS and FNYEAQ. This chain's CDR3 is CASTRGQGASEAFF. Here the CDR3 DNA reads TGTGCCAGCACACGAGGACAGGGGGCCTCTGAAGCTTTCTTT. The whole variable domain, remainder taken from reference TRBV7-6 and TRBJ1-1, is GAGVSQSPRYKVTKRGQDVALRCDPISGHVSLYWYRQALGQGPEFLTYFNYEAQQDKSGLPNDRFSAERPEGSISTLTIQRTEQRDSAMYRCASTRGQGASEAFFGQGTRLTVV.

The J gene is TRBJ2-7, the V gene TRBV9; 9 nucleotides match TRBD2. The CDR3 has 18 residues. The J segment lost 3 bases and the V segment lost 0 bases, leaving 13 bases of the junction unmatched. Germline values: CDR1 SGDLS, CDR2 YYNGEE. The CDR3 nucleotides read TGTGCCAGCAGCGTAGTTAATAGCGGGAGATGGGTTCTCTACGAGCAGTACTTC. This encodes CASSVVNSGRWVLYEQYF.

This clonotype was seen a few times. The J gene is TRBJ2-5, the V gene TRBV5-1, with D perhaps matching TRBD1 (6 bases). Trimming left V 0 bases short and J 3 bases short, with 12 bases between. Germline V gives CDR1 SGHRS, CDR2 YFSETQ. The CDR3 extends over 15 amino acids. In nucleotides, the CDR3 is TGCGCCAGCAGCTTGGTGGAGTCAGGGGAAGAGACCCAGTACTTC. Its translation is CASSLVESGEETQYF.

This sequence joins TRBV5-5 and TRBJ1-2; 7 bases fit TRBD1. The CDR3 is 14 residues long. The trim removed 4 bases at V and 2 bases at J, leaving 5 bases unmatched. Germline CDR1 reads SGHKS; CDR2 reads YYEKEE (reference sequence). The CDR3 DNA sequence: TGTGCCAGCAGCCCCGGGACAGTCAACTATGGCTACACCTTC. Translation gives CASSPGTVNYGYTF.

The rearrangement uses TRBV29-1 and TRBJ2-1; 9 bases fit TRBD2. The CDR3 has 13 residues. V lost 5 bases, J lost 7 bases, and 6 bases stayed unmatched. Germline CDR1 is SQVTM and CDR2 is ANQGSEA. The CDR3 sequence is CSVSSGNPNEQFF. CDR3 sequence (DNA): TGCAGCGTTTCTAGCGGGAACCCAAATGAGCAGTTCTTC.

This clonotype was observed a handful of times. V is TRBV9 and J is TRBJ2-3, with 15 bases fitting TRBD2. This CDR3 is built from 18 residues. Trimming took 4 bases from V and 1 from J; bases not matched to a gene: 7. In germline, CDR1 is SGDLS, CDR2 YYNGEE. In DNA, the CDR3 is TGTGCCAGCAGCCGGACTAGCGGGGGGGCCTTGGGCACAGATACGCAGTATTTT. Amino acid sequence: CASSRTSGGALGTDTQYF.

This clonotype occurred a few times. The chain links TRBV28 to TRBJ2-7, with D unresolved. The length of the CDR3 is 15 residues. The V end lost 1 base, the J end lost 0 bases, and 10 bases lay between the germline ends. Germline CDR1 reads MDHEN; CDR2 reads SYDVKM. Here the CDR3 reads CASSLSGRVSYEQYF. In DNA form, the CDR3 reads TGTGCCAGCAGTTTATCCGGTAGAGTCTCCTACGAGCAGTACTTC. Based on the CDR3 plus reference TRBV28 and TRBJ2-7, the full variable domain is DVKVTQSSRYLVKRTGEKVFLECVQDMDHENMFWYRQDPGLGLRLIYFSYDVKMKEKGDIPEGYSVSREKKERFSLILESASTNQTSMYLCASSLSGRVSYEQYFGPGTRLTVT.

This rearrangement joins TRBV3-1 to TRBJ2-1, with unresolved D. V lost 2 bases and J lost 5, with 19 bases in between. CDR1 is LGHDT, CDR2 YNNKEL, per germline (reference sequence). This CDR3 is 17 amino acids long. This CDR3 is CASSQPRRTGVHNEQFF. CDR3 in DNA: TGTGCCAGCAGCCAACCGAGACGGACCGGCGTCCACAATGAGCAGTTCTTC.

In this sample, this clonotype turned up a few times. The chain has TRBV19 and TRBJ1-1; tentatively, D is TRBD1 (5 bases). The V and J ends lost 6 bases and 4 bases respectively, with 12 bases between them. Per the germline V gene, CDR1 is LNHDA and CDR2 is SQIVND (reference sequence). The CDR3 runs to 13 residues. This CDR3 reads CASRISGGTEAFF. CDR3 nucleotide sequence: TGTGCCAGTAGGATTAGTGGGGGCACTGAAGCTTTCTTT.

This clonotype occurred a few times. This rearrangement joins TRBV21-1 to TRBJ2-2. TRBV21-1 represents a pseudogene. This CDR3 is built from 13 residues. The DNA of the CDR3 is TGTGCCAGCAGCGCGCGGACAGCAGGGGAGCTGTTTTTT. As protein: CASSARTAGELFF.

The chain employs TRBV30 and TRBJ2-2; unclear D gene. This CDR3 comprises 13 residues. The germline V and J ends were trimmed by 0 bases and 6 bases, with 8 bases remaining between them. Germline values: CDR1 GTSNPN, CDR2 SVGIG (reference sequence). Here the CDR3 reads CAWSVQGPGELFF. CDR3 nucleotides: TGTGCCTGGAGTGTACAAGGGCCCGGGGAGCTGTTTTTT.

This clonotype has just a few counts. The rearrangement links TRBV11-2 to TRBJ2-3, with 15 bases that match TRBD2. The V and J ends lost 6 bases and 6 bases, in that order; junction bases with no gene match: 10. Germline values: CDR1 SGHAT, CDR2 FQNNGV. The CDR3 covers 17 residues. CDR3 loop: CASRAPGLAGGMDTQYF. The CDR3, as DNA: TGTGCCAGCAGAGCCCCGGGACTAGCGGGAGGAATGGATACGCAGTATTTT.

This sequence joins TRBV7-3 and TRBJ2-3; D uncertain. V shed 5 bases and J shed 8 bases, with 11 bases lying between them. Germline V gene sequence: CDR1 SGHTA, CDR2 FQGTGA. This CDR3 comprises 12 residues. The CDR3 nucleotides read TGTGCCAGCAGCGCCCAATTGGGTACGCAGTATTTT. This encodes CASSAQLGTQYF.

This clonotype was seen a handful of times. The rearrangement links TRBV7-6 to TRBJ2-5, with TRBD2 matching 9 bases. V trimming: 3 bases; J trimming: 1 base; junction bases outside the gene matches: 6. Germline V gives CDR1 SGHVS, CDR2 FNYEAQ. This CDR3 comprises 16 residues. CDR3 in amino acids: CASSLASGATQETQYF. CDR3 bases: TGTGCCAGCAGCTTGGCTAGCGGGGCCACCCAAGAGACCCAGTACTTC.

This clonotype was counted only a few times. V usage is TRBV4-2 and J usage is TRBJ1-1; TRBD1 might be the D (5 bases). This CDR3 has 12 residues. Germline V gives CDR1 LGHNA, CDR2 YNFKEQ. V was pared by 3 bases and J by 5 bases, with 7 bases between. The CDR3 DNA is TGTGCCAGCAGCCACTGGGGGACTGAAGCTTTCTTT. This gives the protein CASSHWGTEAFF.

This clonotype was seen only a few times. This chain uses TRBV20-1 with TRBJ2-7; a weak D match, TRBD1 (5 bases). The CDR3 loop spans 13 amino acids. The germline V and J ends were trimmed by 0 bases and 6 bases, with 12 bases remaining between them. Germline lookup yields CDR1 DFQATT and CDR2 SNEGSKA (reference sequence). CDR3 residues: CSARDPTGPEQYF. For the CDR3, the DNA is TGCAGTGCTAGAGATCCAACAGGACCCGAGCAGTACTTC.

The chain is built from TRBV4-3 and TRBJ1-2; D is uncertain. This CDR3 has 11 residues. V was shortened by 0 bases and J by 9 bases, with 5 bases between the two germline ends. Per the germline V gene, CDR1 is LGHNA and CDR2 is YSLEER. CDR3 nucleotide sequence: TGCGCCAGCAGCCAAGATTGGCGCTACACCTTC. Translating gives CASSQDWRYTF.